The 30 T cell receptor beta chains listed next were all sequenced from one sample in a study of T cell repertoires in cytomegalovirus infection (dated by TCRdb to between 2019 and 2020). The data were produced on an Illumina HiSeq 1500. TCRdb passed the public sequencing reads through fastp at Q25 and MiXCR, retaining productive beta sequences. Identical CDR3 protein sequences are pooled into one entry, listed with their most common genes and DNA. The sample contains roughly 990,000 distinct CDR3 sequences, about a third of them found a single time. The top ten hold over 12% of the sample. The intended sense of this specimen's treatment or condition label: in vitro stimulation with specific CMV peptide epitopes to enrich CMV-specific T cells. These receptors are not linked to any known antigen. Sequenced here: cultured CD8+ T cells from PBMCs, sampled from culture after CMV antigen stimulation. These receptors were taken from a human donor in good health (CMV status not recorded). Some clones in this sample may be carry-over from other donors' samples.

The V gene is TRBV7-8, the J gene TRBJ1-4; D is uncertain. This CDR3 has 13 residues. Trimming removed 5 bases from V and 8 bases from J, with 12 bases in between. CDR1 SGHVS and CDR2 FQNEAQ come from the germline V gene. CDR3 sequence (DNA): TGTGCCAGCAGCACCGCCCTGGGGGAAAAACTGTTTTTT. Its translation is CASSTALGEKLFF.

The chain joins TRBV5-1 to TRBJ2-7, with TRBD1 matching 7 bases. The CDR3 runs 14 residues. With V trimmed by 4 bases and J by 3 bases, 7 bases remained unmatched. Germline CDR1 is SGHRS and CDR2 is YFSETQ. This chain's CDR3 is CASSPGTASYEQYV. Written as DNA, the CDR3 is TGCGCCAGCAGCCCCGGGACAGCAAGCTACGAGCAGTACGTC.

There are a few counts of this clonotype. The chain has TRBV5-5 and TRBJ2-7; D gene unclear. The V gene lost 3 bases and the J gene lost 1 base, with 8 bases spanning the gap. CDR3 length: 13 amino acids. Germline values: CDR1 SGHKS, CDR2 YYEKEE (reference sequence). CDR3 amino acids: CASSSDNSYEQYF. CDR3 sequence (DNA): TGTGCCAGCAGCTCCGACAATTCCTACGAGCAGTACTTC. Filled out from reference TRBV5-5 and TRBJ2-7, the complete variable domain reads DAGVTQSPTHLIKTRGQQVTLRCSPISGHKSVSWYQQVLGQGPQFIFQYYEKEERGRGNFPDRFSARQFPNYSSELNVNALLLGDSALYLCASSSDNSYEQYFGPGTRLTVT.

The CDR3 is CASSPEAGDYGYTF. The CDR3, as DNA: TGTGCCAGCTCACCGGAGGCAGGGGACTATGGCTACACCTTC. The J gene is TRBJ1-2, the V gene TRBV18, with TRBD1 as a possible D gene (6 bases). The germline V gene has CDR1 KGHSH and CDR2 LQKENI. This CDR3 is built from 14 residues. The ends were cut back, 3 bases at V and 3 bases at J, with 11 bases in the middle.

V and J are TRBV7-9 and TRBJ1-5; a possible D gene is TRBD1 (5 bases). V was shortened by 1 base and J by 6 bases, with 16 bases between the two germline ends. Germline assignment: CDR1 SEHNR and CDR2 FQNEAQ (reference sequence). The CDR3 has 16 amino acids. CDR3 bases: TGTGCCAGCAGCTTAGTTCGGGGCACATTGAGTCAGCCCCAGCATTTT. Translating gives CASSLVRGTLSQPQHF.

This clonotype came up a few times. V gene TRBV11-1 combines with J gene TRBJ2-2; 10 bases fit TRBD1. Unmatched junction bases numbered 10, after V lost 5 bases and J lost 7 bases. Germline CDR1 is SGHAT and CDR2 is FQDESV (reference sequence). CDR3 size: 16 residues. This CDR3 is CASSPIRGTGVGELFF. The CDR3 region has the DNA TGTGCCAGCAGCCCGATCCGGGGGACAGGGGTCGGGGAGCTGTTTTTT.

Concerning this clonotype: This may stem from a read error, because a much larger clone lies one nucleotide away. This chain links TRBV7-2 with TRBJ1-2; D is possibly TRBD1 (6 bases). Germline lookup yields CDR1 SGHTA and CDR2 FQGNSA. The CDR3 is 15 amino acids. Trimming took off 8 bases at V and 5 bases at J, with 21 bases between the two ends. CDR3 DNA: TGTGCCAGCGGCATGGGACATTTTTCATCGTATGGCTACACCTTC. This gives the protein CASGMGHFSSYGYTF.

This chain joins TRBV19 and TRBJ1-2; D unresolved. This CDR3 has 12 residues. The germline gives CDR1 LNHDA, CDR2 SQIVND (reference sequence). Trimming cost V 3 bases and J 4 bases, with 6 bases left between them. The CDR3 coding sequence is TGTGCCAGTAGTATTTCGGCCTATGGCTACACCTTC. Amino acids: CASSISAYGYTF.

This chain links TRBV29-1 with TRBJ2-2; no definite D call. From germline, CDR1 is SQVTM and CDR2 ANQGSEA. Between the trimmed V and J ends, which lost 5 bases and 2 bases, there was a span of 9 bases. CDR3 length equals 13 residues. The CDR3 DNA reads TGCAGCGTTTCGCCAGTAAACACCGGGGAGCTGTTTTTT. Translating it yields CSVSPVNTGELFF.

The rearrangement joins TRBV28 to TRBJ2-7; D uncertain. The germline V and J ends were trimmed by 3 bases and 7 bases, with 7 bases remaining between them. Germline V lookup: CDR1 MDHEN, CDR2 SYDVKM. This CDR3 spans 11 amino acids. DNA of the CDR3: TGTGCCAGCAGTTTCGCTGGGGAGCAGTACGTC. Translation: CASSFAGEQYV.

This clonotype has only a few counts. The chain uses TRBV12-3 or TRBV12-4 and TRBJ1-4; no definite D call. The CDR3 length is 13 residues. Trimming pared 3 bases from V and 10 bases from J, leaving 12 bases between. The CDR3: CASSFGTAGKLFF. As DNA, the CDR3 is TGTGCCAGCAGTTTCGGTACAGCTGGAAAACTGTTTTTT.

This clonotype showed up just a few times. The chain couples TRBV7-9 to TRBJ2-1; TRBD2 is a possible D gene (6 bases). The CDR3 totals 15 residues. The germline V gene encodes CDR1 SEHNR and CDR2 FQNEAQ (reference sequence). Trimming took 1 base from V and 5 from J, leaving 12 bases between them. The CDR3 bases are TGTGCCAGCAGCTTAGGCGGGGAGCCTAACAATGAGCAGTTCTTC. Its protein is CASSLGGEPNNEQFF. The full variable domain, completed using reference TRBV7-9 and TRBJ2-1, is DTGVSQNPRHKITKRGQNVTFRCDPISEHNRLYWYRQTLGQGPEFLTYFQNEAQLEKSRLLSDRFSAERPKGSFSTLEIQRTEQGDSAMYLCASSLGGEPNNEQFFGPGTRLTVL.

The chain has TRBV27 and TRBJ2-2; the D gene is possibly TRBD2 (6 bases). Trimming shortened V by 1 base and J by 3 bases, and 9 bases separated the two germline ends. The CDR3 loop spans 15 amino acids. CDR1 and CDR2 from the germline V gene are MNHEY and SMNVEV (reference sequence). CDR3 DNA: TGTGCCAGCAGTTTATGGGGGGTACACACCGGGGAGCTGTTTTTT. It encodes CASSLWGVHTGELFF.

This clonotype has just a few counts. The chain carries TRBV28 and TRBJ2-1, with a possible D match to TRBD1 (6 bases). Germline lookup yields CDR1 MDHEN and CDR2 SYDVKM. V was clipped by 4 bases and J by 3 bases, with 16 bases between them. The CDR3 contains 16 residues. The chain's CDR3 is CASSSREQGVYNEQFF. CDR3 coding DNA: TGTGCCAGCAGTTCGAGGGAACAGGGAGTCTACAATGAGCAGTTCTTC.

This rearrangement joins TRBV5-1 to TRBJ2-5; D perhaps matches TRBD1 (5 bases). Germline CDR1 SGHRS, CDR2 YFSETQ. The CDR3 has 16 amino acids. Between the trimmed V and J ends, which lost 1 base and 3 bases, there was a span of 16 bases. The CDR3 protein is CASSLSVGIGEETQYF. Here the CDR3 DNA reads TGCGCCAGCAGCTTGTCGGTTGGGATAGGGGAAGAGACCCAGTACTTC. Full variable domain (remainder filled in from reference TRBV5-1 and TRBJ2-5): KAGVTQTPRYLIKTRGQQVTLSCSPISGHRSVSWYQQTPGQGLQFLFEYFSETQRNKGNFPGRFSGRQFSNSRSEMNVSTLELGDSALYLCASSLSVGIGEETQYFGPGTRLLVL.

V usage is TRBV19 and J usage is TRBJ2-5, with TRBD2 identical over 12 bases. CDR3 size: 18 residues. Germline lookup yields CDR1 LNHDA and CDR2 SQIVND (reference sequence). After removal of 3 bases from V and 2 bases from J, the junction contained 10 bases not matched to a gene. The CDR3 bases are TGTGCCAGTAGTATTTGGTCTAGCGGGGGGGTAGAACAAGAGACCCAGTACTTC. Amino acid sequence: CASSIWSSGGVEQETQYF.

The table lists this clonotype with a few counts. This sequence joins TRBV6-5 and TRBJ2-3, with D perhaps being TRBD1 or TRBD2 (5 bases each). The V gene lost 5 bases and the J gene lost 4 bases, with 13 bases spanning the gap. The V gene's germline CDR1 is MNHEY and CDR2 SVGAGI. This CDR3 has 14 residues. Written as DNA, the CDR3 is TGTGCCAGCAGTCAGGCCCGAGGGGCAGATACGCAGTATTTT. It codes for CASSQARGADTQYF.

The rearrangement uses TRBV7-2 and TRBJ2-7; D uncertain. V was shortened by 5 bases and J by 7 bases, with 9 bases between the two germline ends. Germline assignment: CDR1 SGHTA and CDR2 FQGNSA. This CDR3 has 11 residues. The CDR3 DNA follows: TGTGCCAGCAGCGGCCTGGGAGAGCAGTACTTC. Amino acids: CASSGLGEQYF. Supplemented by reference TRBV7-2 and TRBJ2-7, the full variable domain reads GAGVSQSPSNKVTEKGKDVELRCDPISGHTALYWYRQSLGQGLEFLIYFQGNSAPDKSGLPSDRFSAERTGGSVSTLTIQRTQQEDSAVYLCASSGLGEQYFGPGTRLTVT.

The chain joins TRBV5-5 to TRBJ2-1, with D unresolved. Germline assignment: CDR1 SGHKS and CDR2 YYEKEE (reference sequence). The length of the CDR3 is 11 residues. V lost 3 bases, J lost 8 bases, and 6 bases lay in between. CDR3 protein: CASSSFDEQFF. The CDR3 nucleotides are TGTGCCAGCAGCTCTTTTGATGAGCAGTTCTTC.

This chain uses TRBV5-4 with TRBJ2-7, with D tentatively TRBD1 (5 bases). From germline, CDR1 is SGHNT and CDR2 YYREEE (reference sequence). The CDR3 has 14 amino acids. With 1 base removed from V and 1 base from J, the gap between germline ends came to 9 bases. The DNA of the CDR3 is TGTGCCAGCAGCTTGACAGGTTTTTCCTACGAGCAGTACTTC. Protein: CASSLTGFSYEQYF.

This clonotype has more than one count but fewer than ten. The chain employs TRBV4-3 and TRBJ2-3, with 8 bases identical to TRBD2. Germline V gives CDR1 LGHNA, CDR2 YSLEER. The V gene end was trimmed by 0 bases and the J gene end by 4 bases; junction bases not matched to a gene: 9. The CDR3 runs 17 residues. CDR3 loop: CASSQDPGTRKSDTQYF. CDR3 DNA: TGCGCCAGCAGCCAAGACCCCGGGACTAGGAAGTCAGATACGCAGTATTTT.

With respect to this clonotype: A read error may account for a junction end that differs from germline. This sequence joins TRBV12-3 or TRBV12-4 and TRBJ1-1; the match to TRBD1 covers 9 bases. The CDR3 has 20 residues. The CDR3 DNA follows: TGTGCCAGCAATTTACAGGGGGCTCTTATGGAGGTTGCTAAGAACACTGAAGCTTTCTTT. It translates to CASNLQGALMEVAKNTEAFF.

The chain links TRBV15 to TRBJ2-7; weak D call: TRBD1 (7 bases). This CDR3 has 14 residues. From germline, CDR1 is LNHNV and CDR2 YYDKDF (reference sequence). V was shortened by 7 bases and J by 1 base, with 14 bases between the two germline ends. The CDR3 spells CATNPRGDSYEQYF. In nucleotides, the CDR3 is TGTGCCACCAACCCCAGGGGGGATTCCTACGAGCAGTACTTC. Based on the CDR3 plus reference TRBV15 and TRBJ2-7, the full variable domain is DAMVIQNPRYQVTQFGKPVTLSCSQTLNHNVMYWYQQKSSQAPKLLFHYYDKDFNNEADTPDNFQSRRPNTSFCFLDIRSPGLGDTAMYLCATNPRGDSYEQYFGPGTRLTVT.

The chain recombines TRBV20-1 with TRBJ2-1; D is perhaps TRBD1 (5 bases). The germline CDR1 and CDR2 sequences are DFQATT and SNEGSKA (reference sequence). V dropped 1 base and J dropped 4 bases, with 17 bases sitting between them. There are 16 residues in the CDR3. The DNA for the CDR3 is TGCAGTGCTAGAGGACCGACAGAGGCCGTATACAATGAGCAGTTCTTC. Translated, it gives CSARGPTEAVYNEQFF.

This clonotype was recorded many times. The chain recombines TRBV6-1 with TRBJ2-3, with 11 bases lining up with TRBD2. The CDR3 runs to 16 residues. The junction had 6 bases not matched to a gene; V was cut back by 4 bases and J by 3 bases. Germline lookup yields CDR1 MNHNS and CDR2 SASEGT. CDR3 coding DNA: TGTGCCAGCAGTGTAACTAGCGGGGGATGGACAGATACGCAGTATTTT. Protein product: CASSVTSGGWTDTQYF.

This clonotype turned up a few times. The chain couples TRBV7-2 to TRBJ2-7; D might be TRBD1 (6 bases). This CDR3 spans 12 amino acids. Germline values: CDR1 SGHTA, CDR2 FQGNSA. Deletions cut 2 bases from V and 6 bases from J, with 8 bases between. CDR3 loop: CASSLWGREQYV. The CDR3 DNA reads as TGTGCCAGCAGCTTATGGGGGCGCGAGCAGTACGTC.

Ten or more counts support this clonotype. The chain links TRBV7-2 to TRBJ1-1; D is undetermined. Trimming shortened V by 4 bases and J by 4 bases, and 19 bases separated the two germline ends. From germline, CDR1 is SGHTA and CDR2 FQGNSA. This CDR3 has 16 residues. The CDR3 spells CASSSNGKDGVTEAFF. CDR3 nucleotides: TGTGCCAGCAGCTCGAACGGAAAGGACGGAGTCACTGAAGCTTTCTTT.

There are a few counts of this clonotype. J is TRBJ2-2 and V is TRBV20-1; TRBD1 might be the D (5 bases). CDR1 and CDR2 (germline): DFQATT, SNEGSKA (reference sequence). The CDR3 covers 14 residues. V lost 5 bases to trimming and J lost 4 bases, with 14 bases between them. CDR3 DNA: TGCAGTGCTTTCCCCGACAGATCCACCGGGGAGCTGTTTTTT. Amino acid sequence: CSAFPDRSTGELFF.

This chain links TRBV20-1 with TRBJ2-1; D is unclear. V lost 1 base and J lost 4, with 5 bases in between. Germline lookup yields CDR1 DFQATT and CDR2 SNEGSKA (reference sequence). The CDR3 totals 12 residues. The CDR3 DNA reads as TGCAGTGCTAGAGTGAGATACAATGAGCAGTTCTTC. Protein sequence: CSARVRYNEQFF.

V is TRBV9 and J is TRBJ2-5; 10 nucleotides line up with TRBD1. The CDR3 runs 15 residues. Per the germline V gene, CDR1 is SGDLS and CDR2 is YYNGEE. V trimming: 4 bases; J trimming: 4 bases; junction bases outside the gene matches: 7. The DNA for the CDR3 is TGTGCCAGCAGCCCACCGGACAGGGGGATAGAGACCCAGTACTTC. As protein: CASSPPDRGIETQYF.